A single sample is the source of the 12 T cell receptor beta chains below, sequenced in a study of blood T cell repertoires in COVID-19. TCRdb's table, derived via immunoSEQ multiplex PCR, lists solely in-frame clones and lacks some. The profile shows over 45,000 clones, more than 85% of them singletons. The sample comprised peripheral blood. All receptors derive from an elderly man in a cohort sampled during active COVID-19.

CDR3 in amino acids: CASSQAGGGYGYTF. CDR3 DNA: TGTGCCAGCAGCCAAGCAGGGGGCGGCTATGGCTACACCTTC. The chain joins TRBV3-1 (or the pseudogene TRBV3-2) to TRBJ1-2; 8 bases fit TRBD1. Trimming cost V 1 base and J 4 bases; bases outside gene matches: 2. CDR1 is LGHDT, CDR2 YNNKEL, per germline (reference sequence). This CDR3 comprises 14 residues.

The chain recombines TRBV7-2 with TRBJ2-1, with D uncertain. Germline CDR1 and CDR2: SGHTA and FQGNSA. V gave up 6 bases and J gave up 3 bases, with 6 bases separating them. CDR3 length: 12 amino acids. CDR3 protein: CASSSGYNEQFF. CDR3 DNA sequence: TGTGCCAGCAGTTCCGGCTACAATGAGCAGTTCTTC.

The chain uses TRBV4-3 and TRBJ2-2; 9 bases are a match to TRBD2. The V and J ends lost 0 bases and 6 bases, in that order; junction bases with no gene match: 5. CDR1 is LGHNA, CDR2 YSLEER, per germline. The CDR3 has 16 amino acids. CDR3 sequence reads: CASSQDVLAGSGELFF. The CDR3 nucleotides are TGCGCCAGCAGCCAAGATGTGCTAGCGGGGTCCGGGGAGCTGTTTTTT.

This rearrangement joins TRBV6-6 to TRBJ1-1; 8 nucleotides align to TRBD1. The CDR3 sequence is 13 residues long. CDR1 is MNHNY, CDR2 SVGAGI, per germline (reference sequence). After removal of 6 bases from V and 5 bases from J, the junction contained 5 bases not matched to a gene. CDR3 residues: CASSPNRGTEAFF. The CDR3 DNA sequence: TGTGCCAGCAGCCCCAACAGGGGGACTGAAGCTTTCTTT.

The chain recombines TRBV11-2 with TRBJ1-2; maybe TRBD1 (5 bases). CDR3 length: 14 amino acids. Deletions cut 2 bases from V and 2 bases from J, with 9 bases between. Germline CDR1 and CDR2: SGHAT and FQNNGV. The CDR3 is CASSLFQGNYGYTF. As DNA, the CDR3 is TGTGCCAGCAGCTTATTCCAGGGAAACTATGGCTACACCTTC.

The CDR3 sequence: CASSKAEELPYEQYF. CDR3 bases: TGTGCCAGCAGCAAAGCAGAGGAGTTACCCTACGAGCAGTACTTC. This chain uses TRBV21-1 with TRBJ2-7; the DNA was not used to check the table's D call, TRBD2. TRBV21-1 is flagged as a pseudogene. The CDR3 loop spans 15 amino acids.

This clone occurred a few times. J is TRBJ1-1 and V is TRBV7-9, with a weak D call TRBD1 (5 bases). Per the germline V gene, CDR1 is SEHNR and CDR2 is FQNEAQ (reference sequence). V was pared by 5 bases and J by 4 bases, with 20 bases between. This CDR3 is built from 16 residues. The CDR3 sequence is CASSVWRQQAGTEAFF. The CDR3 bases are TGTGCCAGCAGCGTGTGGAGACAGCAAGCAGGCACTGAAGCTTTCTTT. Full variable domain (outside the CDR3, taken from reference TRBV7-9 and TRBJ1-1): DTGVSQNPRHKITKRGQNVTFRCDPISEHNRLYWYRQTLGQGPEFLTYFQNEAQLEKSRLLSDRFSAERPKGSFSTLEIQRTEQGDSAMYLCASSVWRQQAGTEAFFGQGTRLTVV.

This clone was seen a single time. A junction boundary mismatches the germline segment, possibly from a read error. This sequence joins TRBV25-1 and TRBJ1-6; D not resolved. This CDR3 has 15 amino acids. Germline assignment: CDR1 MGHDK and CDR2 SYGVNS. The CDR3 reads CASSDPARHKSPLHF. CDR3 coding DNA: TGTGCCAGCAGTGACCCGGCCAGGCATAAATCACCCCTCCACTTT.

CDR3 DNA sequence: TGTGCCAGCAGCTTAGATCAGCGGGACACAGATACGCAGTATTTT. This codes for CASSLDQRDTDTQYF. The rearrangement joins TRBV11-2 to TRBJ2-3; the match to TRBD2 covers 7 bases. Trimming at V came to 0 bases and at J to 2 bases, leaving 2 bases not matched to a gene. This CDR3 has 15 residues. Per germline, CDR1 SGHAT and CDR2 FQNNGV.

The rearrangement links TRBV27 to TRBJ2-7, with 10 bases fitting TRBD1. V gave up 5 bases and J gave up 3 bases; unmatched junction bases: 7. This CDR3 region has 15 residues. The germline V gene has CDR1 MNHEY and CDR2 SMNVEV (reference sequence). CDR3 residues: CASSERDRGFYEQYF. The DNA for the CDR3 is TGTGCCAGCAGTGAGAGGGACAGGGGATTCTACGAGCAGTACTTC.

The chain employs TRBV9 and TRBJ2-5; weak D call: TRBD1 (6 bases). V was clipped by 3 bases and J by 1 base, with 13 bases between them. The CDR3 is made up of 15 amino acids. Germline V gives CDR1 SGDLS, CDR2 YYNGEE. Written as DNA, the CDR3 is TGTGCCAGCAGCGGGACTTCAGGGGTCCAAGAGACCCAGTACTTC. Its translation is CASSGTSGVQETQYF. Combining the CDR3 with reference TRBV9 and TRBJ2-5 gives the whole variable domain DSGVTQTPKHLITATGQRVTLRCSPRSGDLSVYWYQQSLDQGLQFLIQYYNGEERAKGNILERFSAQQFPDLHSELNLSSLELGDSALYFCASSGTSGVQETQYFGPGTRLLVL.

V and J are TRBV5-1 and TRBJ1-2; D remains ambiguous. V was trimmed by 7 bases and J by 4 bases, leaving 8 bases between them. Germline V gene lookup returns CDR1 SGHRS and CDR2 YFSETQ. The CDR3 has 11 residues. The CDR3 coding sequence is TGCGCCAGCGCGGAGAGCTATGGCTACACCTTC. This codes for CASAESYGYTF.